Following are 7 T cell receptor beta chains from one sample sequenced in a study of T cells in women clearing cervical HPV infection. TCRdb keeps only in-frame clones here, not all; method: immunoSEQ multiplex PCR. This sample contains roughly 24,000 clones. Sequencing was carried out using blood buffy coat. The receptor set was obtained from a woman aged 18-70 years with a cervical HPV16 infection that either progressed to CIN3+ or cleared (not recorded which).

Note on this clone: Read data end 3 residues before the CDR3 end; the end is taken from the germline J gene. The V and J genes are TRBV7-9 and TRBJ2-7; perhaps TRBD2 as D (6 bases). The CDR3 loop spans 15 amino acids. Germline V gives CDR1 SEHNR, CDR2 FQNEAQ (reference sequence). Trimming shortened V by 3 bases and J by 2 bases, and 14 bases separated the two germline ends. Incomplete CDR3 DNA: TGTGCCAGCAGCTTCGGCCCAGGGAGGACCTACGAG. Translating gives CASSFGPGRTYE. The whole CDR3 sequence reads CASSFGPGRTYEQYF.

Remarks on this clone: Sequencing ends 3 residues short of the CDR3 end; the germline J gene provides the rest. This sequence joins TRBV13 and TRBJ1-4; 7 positions match TRBD1. Germline V lookup: CDR1 PRHDT, CDR2 FYEKMQ (reference sequence). This CDR3 is 15 amino acids long. Germline trimming cut 6 bases from V and 8 bases from J; bases unmatched to any gene: 12. Incomplete CDR3 DNA: TGTGCCAGCAGAGCAACAGGGGAGGTTAGCGAAAAA. It codes for CASRATGEVSEK. The CDR3, in full, reads CASRATGEVSEKLFF.

Of note for this clone: The sequenced fragment ends 3 residues before the CDR3 boundary, so the rest is inferred from the germline J gene. The V gene is TRBV13, the J gene TRBJ2-1; 9 nucleotides match TRBD2. CDR1 is PRHDT and CDR2 is FYEKMQ in the germline V gene (reference sequence). Unmatched junction bases numbered 8, after V lost 3 bases and J lost 5 bases. The CDR3 runs to 16 residues. CDR3 in amino acids: CASSLYSGGGNNEQFF. The sequenced CDR3 bases are TGTGCCAGCAGCTTGTATAGCGGGGGCGGCAACAATGAG.

A remark on this clone: The read falls 3 residues short of the CDR3 end, and the missing part is taken from the germline J gene. The rearrangement links TRBV5-1 to TRBJ2-3; 13 bases align to TRBD2. Germline CDR1 is SGHRS and CDR2 is YFSETQ. The CDR3 has 15 amino acids. V was pared by 4 bases and J by 4 bases, with 3 bases of the junction left unmatched. CDR3 residues: CASSMTSGRSDTQYF. The CDR3 bases that were read are TGCGCCAGCAGCATGACTAGCGGGAGGTCAGATACG.

As for this clone: The read terminates 3 residues ahead of where the CDR3 ends, so the germline J gene completes it. The chain combines TRBV29-1 with TRBJ1-2; 9 positions agree with TRBD1. CDR3 size: 15 residues. CDR1 is SQVTM and CDR2 is ANQGSEA in the germline V gene. V lost 4 bases, J lost 5 bases, and 11 bases stayed unmatched. The sequenced part of the CDR3 DNA is TGCAGCGTTGCTGGAAGCCGACAGGGGGGGTATGGC. It specifies CSVAGSRQGGYG. Given in full, the CDR3 is CSVAGSRQGGYGYTF.

CDR3 region: CAISEGQGRNTGELFF. CDR3 DNA, as far as it was read: TGTGCCATCAGTGAGGGACAGGGGAGGAACACCGGGGAG. The chain joins TRBV10-3 to TRBJ2-2; 9 nucleotides align to TRBD1. The CDR3 extends 3 residues past the end of the read, so its final part is completed from the germline J gene. Germline CDR1 reads ENHRY; CDR2 reads SYGVKD. The CDR3 consists of 16 residues. V trimming: 2 bases; J trimming: 1 base; junction bases outside the gene matches: 2.

Comment on this clone: The DNA ends 3 residues before the CDR3 does, and the rest of the CDR3 is filled in from the germline J gene. J is TRBJ2-5 and V is TRBV20-1; possibly TRBD1 for D (6 bases). The CDR3 totals 12 residues. Germline loops: CDR1 DFQATT, CDR2 SNEGSKA (reference sequence). The part of the CDR3 DNA that was read is TGCAGTGCTATCACTACAGGGCGTACC. Translation: CSAITTGRT. The whole CDR3 sequence reads CSAITTGRTQYF.